The 22 T cell receptor beta chains reported below all come from one sample, sequenced in a study of T-cell memory formation after mild COVID-19. Via MiXCR, TCRdb re-called the 5' RACE reads, giving one row per CDR3 protein. The top ten hold roughly 7.7% of the sample, which has roughly 510,000 distinct CDR3 sequences, 15% to 20% seen once. The sequencing input was PBMCs or a T cell subset sorted from them (not recorded which). The source is an adult woman who had mild COVID-19 (a few samples of this study predate the infection). Cell type and time point are not known.

This clonotype was recorded a few times. The chain uses TRBV29-1 and TRBJ2-7; 9 bases fit TRBD2. The CDR3 contains 13 residues. The V gene's germline CDR1 is SQVTM and CDR2 ANQGSEA. After removal of 3 bases from V and 6 bases from J, the junction contained 6 bases not matched to a gene. The CDR3 coding sequence is TGCAGCGTTGAGGGGCCGACTAGCGGCGAGCAGTACTTC. Encoded protein: CSVEGPTSGEQYF.

This clonotype was recorded a few times. CDR3 region: CASSQEGQALAVEKLFF. As DNA, the CDR3 is TGCGCCAGCAGCCAAGAGGGACAGGCCCTGGCTGTGGAAAAACTGTTTTTT. The genes are TRBV4-1 and TRBJ1-4, with TRBD1 identical over 8 bases. J lost 8 bases, V lost 0 bases, and 11 bases had no gene match. In germline, CDR1 is MGHRA, CDR2 YSYEKL. The CDR3 has 17 residues.

This chain connects TRBV20-1 to TRBJ2-5, with D hard to call. V lost 5 bases and J lost 2, with 15 bases in between. The CDR3 contains 14 residues. Germline values: CDR1 DFQATT, CDR2 SNEGSKA (reference sequence). The CDR3: CSAPTMGKQETQYF. Written as DNA, the CDR3 is TGCAGTGCTCCGACCATGGGGAAACAAGAGACCCAGTACTTC.

This chain joins TRBV11-2 and TRBJ1-2; no clear D. V was clipped by 0 bases and J by 7 bases, with 6 bases between them. CDR3 length: 12 amino acids. Germline V CDR1 and CDR2: SGHAT, FQNNGV. Here the CDR3 reads CASSLDQGGYTF. The CDR3 region has the DNA TGTGCCAGCAGCTTAGATCAAGGTGGCTACACCTTC.

V is TRBV7-2 and J is TRBJ2-2; 8 nucleotides agree with TRBD2. Germline assignment: CDR1 SGHTA and CDR2 FQGNSA. The V segment lost 2 bases and the J segment 4 bases; nucleotides outside the gene matches: 3. The CDR3 is 15 amino acids. CDR3 DNA: TGTGCCAGCAGCTTATTCAGCGGGAGCACCGGGGAGCTGTTTTTT. Translated, it gives CASSLFSGSTGELFF. The full variable domain, with the rest looked up from reference TRBV7-2 and TRBJ2-2, is GAGVSQSPSNKVTEKGKDVELRCDPISGHTALYWYRQSLGQGLEFLIYFQGNSAPDKSGLPSDRFSAERTGGSVSTLTIQRTQQEDSAVYLCASSLFSGSTGELFFGEGSRLTVL.

J is TRBJ2-7 and V is TRBV12-3 or TRBV12-4, with TRBD2 identical over 8 bases. The CDR3 extends over 16 amino acids. J lost 7 bases, V lost 7 bases, and 18 bases had no gene match. The CDR3 coding sequence is TGTGCCAGCAACTGGAGCGGGGGCGTTACCACTGGAGAGCAGTACTTC. This encodes CASNWSGGVTTGEQYF.

CDR3 in amino acids: CASSQGQLGYTF. In DNA form, the CDR3 reads TGTGCCAGCAGTCAGGGACAGCTCGGCTACACCTTC. The rearrangement uses TRBV6-5 and TRBJ1-2; 7 positions match TRBD1. With 5 bases clipped from V and 8 bases from J, the junction kept 5 bases outside the gene matches. The CDR3 extends over 12 amino acids. Germline values: CDR1 MNHEY, CDR2 SVGAGI.

This clonotype came up a few times. The chain recombines TRBV18 with TRBJ1-3; 7 bases fit TRBD1. The ends lost 3 bases at V and 0 bases at J; junction bases unmatched: 5. This CDR3 comprises 16 residues. Looked up from germline, CDR1 is KGHSH and CDR2 is LQKENI. Here the CDR3 reads CASSPGTANSGNTIYF. The CDR3 DNA sequence: TGTGCCAGCTCACCCGGGACAGCAAACTCTGGAAACACCATATATTTT.

This clonotype turned up a few times. The chain recombines TRBV20-1 with TRBJ1-2, with 8 bases matching TRBD1. Germline-derived CDR1 and CDR2 are DFQATT and SNEGSKA (reference sequence). The V segment lost 6 bases and the J segment 7 bases; nucleotides outside the gene matches: 7. The CDR3 loop spans 12 amino acids. The CDR3 loop is CSAGTGVLGYTF. CDR3 sequence (DNA): TGCAGTGCCGGGACAGGAGTGCTTGGCTACACCTTC.

This rearrangement joins TRBV29-1 to TRBJ1-2; 12 nucleotides agree with TRBD1. Trimming took 4 bases from V and 3 from J; bases not matched to a gene: 15. The length of the CDR3 is 18 residues. The V gene's germline CDR1 is SQVTM and CDR2 ANQGSEA. The CDR3 nucleotides read TGCAGCGTTGCGGGTACCGGGACAGGGGGCCCTAGGGACTATGGCTACACCTTC. This translates into CSVAGTGTGGPRDYGYTF.

This clonotype has a handful of counts. This chain uses TRBV4-1 with TRBJ2-3; TRBD2 aligns across 9 bases. Germline CDR1 is MGHRA and CDR2 is YSYEKL. V shed 4 bases and J 5 bases; nucleotides not matched to a gene: 10. CDR3 length equals 16 residues. CDR3 region: CASSPPSSGVLDTQYF. The CDR3 DNA reads TGCGCCAGCAGCCCACCCTCTAGCGGGGTTTTAGATACGCAGTATTTT.

The chain recombines TRBV5-4 with TRBJ2-1; TRBD2 aligns across 11 bases. The germline CDR1 and CDR2 sequences are SGHNT and YYREEE (reference sequence). CDR3 size: 15 residues. With 4 bases clipped from V and 8 bases from J, the junction kept 8 bases outside the gene matches. The CDR3 is CASSLRLAGRYEQFF. CDR3 coding DNA: TGTGCCAGCAGCCTTAGACTAGCGGGGAGGTATGAGCAGTTCTTC.

There are many counts of this clonotype. The chain recombines TRBV5-1 with TRBJ1-1; D not resolved. The CDR3 loop spans 17 amino acids. In germline, CDR1 is SGHRS, CDR2 YFSETQ. Deletions cut 0 bases from V and 0 bases from J, with 15 bases between. The CDR3 coding sequence is TGCGCCAGCAGCTTGGGGGGTAGAGAAAGCATGAACACTGAAGCTTTCTTT. This codes for CASSLGGRESMNTEAFF.

This clonotype was detected ten times or more. The rearrangement uses TRBV27 and TRBJ2-1; D is undetermined. CDR1 MNHEY and CDR2 SMNVEV come from the germline V gene (reference sequence). The CDR3 sequence is 16 residues long. V lost 5 bases to trimming and J lost 0 bases, with 14 bases between them. The CDR3 DNA reads as TGTGCCAGCAGTAGCCTCCCTGTAGGCTCCTACAATGAGCAGTTCTTC. Encoded protein: CASSSLPVGSYNEQFF.

The chain uses TRBV18 and TRBJ2-1; TRBD2 agrees at 12 bases. With 5 bases clipped from V and 0 bases from J, the junction kept 2 bases outside the gene matches. There are 16 residues in the CDR3. Germline lookup yields CDR1 KGHSH and CDR2 LQKENI. Here the CDR3 reads CASSRTSGVSYNEQFF. As DNA, the CDR3 is TGTGCCAGCTCAAGGACTAGCGGGGTCTCCTACAATGAGCAGTTCTTC.

This chain connects TRBV14 to TRBJ2-3; D is ambiguous. The germline gives CDR1 SGHDN, CDR2 FVKESK. CDR3 length equals 16 residues. The V end lost 0 bases, the J end lost 2 bases, and 12 bases lay between the germline ends. CDR3 nucleotides: TGTGCCAGCAGCCAAGATTCCGGGTTGGTCACAGATACGCAGTATTTT. This encodes CASSQDSGLVTDTQYF.

This chain uses TRBV5-5 with TRBJ1-1; unclear D gene. This CDR3 is 14 amino acids long. V was cut by 1 base and J by 4 bases, with 11 bases left in between. Germline assignment: CDR1 SGHKS and CDR2 YYEKEE (reference sequence). The CDR3 spells CASSLNPGITEAFF. CDR3 bases: TGTGCCAGCAGCTTGAATCCCGGGATCACTGAAGCTTTCTTT.

This clonotype has just a few counts. This rearrangement joins TRBV4-1 to TRBJ1-2; a possible D gene is TRBD1 (5 bases). The CDR3 sequence is 15 residues long. V was pared by 3 bases and J by 0 bases, with 11 bases between. Germline V gene sequence: CDR1 MGHRA, CDR2 YSYEKL. CDR3 nucleotides: TGCGCCAGCAGCCACCCTACGACAGCTAACTATGGCTACACCTTC. Its protein product is CASSHPTTANYGYTF.

This clonotype was seen a few times. This chain uses TRBV21-1 with TRBJ1-5; the table's D call, TRBD1, has no DNA check behind it. TRBV21-1 is marked as a pseudogene. The CDR3 covers 14 residues. The CDR3 bases are TGTGCCAGCAGCAACCCCGGGTGCAATCAGCCCCAGCATTTT. Its translation is CASSNPGCNQPQHF.

The sample holds a few counts of this clonotype. The chain uses TRBV7-8 and TRBJ2-4, with 12 bases aligning to TRBD2. The CDR3 has 16 residues. CDR1 is SGHVS, CDR2 FQNEAQ, per germline. The V segment lost 4 bases and the J segment 2 bases; nucleotides outside the gene matches: 3. CDR3 nucleotides: TGTGCCAGCAGCTCCGGACTAGCGGGGTCCAAAAACATTCAGTACTTC. Encoded protein: CASSSGLAGSKNIQYF.

The rearrangement joins TRBV5-1 to TRBJ2-7, with D perhaps matching TRBD1 (6 bases). The CDR3 sequence is 12 residues long. The V end lost 0 bases, the J end lost 8 bases, and 9 bases lay between the germline ends. The V gene's germline CDR1 is SGHRS and CDR2 YFSETQ. CDR3 loop: CASSLDREKQYF. The CDR3 DNA follows: TGCGCCAGCAGCTTGGACAGGGAGAAGCAGTACTTC.

The DNA for the CDR3 is TGCAGCGTTGTAAGGGGGGGGACTGAAGCTTTCTTT. Its translation: CSVVRGGTEAFF. The chain couples TRBV29-1 to TRBJ1-1; perhaps TRBD1 as D (6 bases). The germline CDR1 and CDR2 sequences are SQVTM and ANQGSEA. V was shortened by 4 bases and J by 5 bases, with 11 bases between the two germline ends. The CDR3 runs 12 residues.